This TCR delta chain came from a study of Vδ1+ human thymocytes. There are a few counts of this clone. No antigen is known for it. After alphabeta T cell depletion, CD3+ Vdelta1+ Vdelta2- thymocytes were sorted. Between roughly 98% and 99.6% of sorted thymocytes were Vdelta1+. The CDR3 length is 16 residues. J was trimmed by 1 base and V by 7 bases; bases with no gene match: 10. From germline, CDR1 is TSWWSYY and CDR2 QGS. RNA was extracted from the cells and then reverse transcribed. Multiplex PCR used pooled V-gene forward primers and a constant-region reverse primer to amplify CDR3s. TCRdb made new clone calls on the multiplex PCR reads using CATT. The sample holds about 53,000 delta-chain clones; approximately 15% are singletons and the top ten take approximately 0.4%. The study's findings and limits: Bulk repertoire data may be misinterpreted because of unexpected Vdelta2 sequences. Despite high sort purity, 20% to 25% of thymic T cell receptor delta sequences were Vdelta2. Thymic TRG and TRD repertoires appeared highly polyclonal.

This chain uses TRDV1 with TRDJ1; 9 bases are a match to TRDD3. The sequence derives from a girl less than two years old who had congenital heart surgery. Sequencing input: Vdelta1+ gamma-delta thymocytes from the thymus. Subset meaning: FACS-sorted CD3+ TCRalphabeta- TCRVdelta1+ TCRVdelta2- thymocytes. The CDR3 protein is CALATLRGDTTDKLIF. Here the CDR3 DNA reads TGTGCTCTTGCCACCCTACGGGGGGATACCACCGATAAACTCATCTTT.